This T cell receptor beta chain was identified in a study of blood T cell repertoires in COVID-19. Background on the study: The origin of the acute and convalescent COVID-19 samples was the United States, Italy and Spain.

This CDR3 has 13 amino acids. The germline gives CDR1 MNHEY, CDR2 SMNVEV (reference sequence). Trimming took off 5 bases at V and 6 bases at J, with 10 bases between the two ends. Original data processing: Amplification with reference gene primers provided the estimates of nucleated cell counts. Sequenced by immunoSEQ multiplex PCR; TCRdb stores in-frame clones only, minus some. The V and J calls and the clone size are those of that table, but D and trimming were determined from the DNA. The top ten clones hold about 8.5% of a sample with about 280,000 clones, nearly 90% of them seen once. This TCR was recovered from a man between 18 and 35 years old with active or convalescent COVID-19. V gene TRBV27 combines with J gene TRBJ2-2; D unresolved. Sequenced sample: peripheral blood. CDR3 sequence: CASSPLGSGELFF. CDR3 coding DNA: TGTGCCAGCAGTCCCCTCGGGTCCGGGGAGCTGTTTTTT.